This paragraph reports one T cell receptor beta chain. These data originate in a study of OX40 agonist ivuxolimab in advanced cancers. The CDR3 totals 15 residues. V dropped 5 bases and J dropped 5 bases, with 19 bases sitting between them. CDR1 is MNHEY and CDR2 is SMNVEV in the germline V gene (reference sequence). The repertoire was sequenced with immunoSEQ multiplex PCR; TCRdb's copy has only in-frame clones and lacks some. The sample yields more than 45,000 clones, around 94% seen once. The chain has TRBV27 and TRBJ2-7; D ambiguous. The specimen was CD4+ or CD8+ T cells sorted from blood, collected in a trial of the OX40 agonist ivuxolimab. This TCR derives from an adult with an advanced solid tumor such as melanoma, head and neck, liver or kidney cancer. CDR3 protein: CASSPYTGRAHEQYF. As DNA, the CDR3 is TGTGCCAGCAGTCCTTACACGGGTAGGGCCCACGAGCAGTACTTC.